This note documents a single T cell receptor beta chain sequence. The data derive from a study of blood T cell repertoires in COVID-19. About the study: Samples of COVID-19 (acute and convalescent) were obtained from the United States, Italy and Spain. From T cells, B-cell-depleted T cells, or PBMCs came the material, which was cDNA or gDNA.

In the original analysis: Estimated nucleated cell counts came from reference gene primer amplification. The assay was immunoSEQ multiplex PCR, and TCRdb's table has in-frame clones only and misses some. V and J calls and clone size are as listed in that table; D and trimming were resolved from the DNA. The repertoire holds 270,000 or so clones, roughly 89% seen once, with less than 3% in the top ten. The CDR3 totals 13 residues. V lost 5 bases, J lost 6 bases, and 4 bases stayed unmatched. Germline loops: CDR1 SGHRS, CDR2 YFSETQ. The sequence derives from a woman in her thirties with active or convalescent COVID-19. The rearrangement links TRBV5-1 to TRBJ1-4; 7 nucleotides agree with TRBD1. The sequenced sample consisted of peripheral blood. This CDR3 reads CASSDTGDEKLFF. The CDR3 nucleotides read TGCGCCAGCAGTGATACAGGGGATGAAAAACTGTTTTTT.